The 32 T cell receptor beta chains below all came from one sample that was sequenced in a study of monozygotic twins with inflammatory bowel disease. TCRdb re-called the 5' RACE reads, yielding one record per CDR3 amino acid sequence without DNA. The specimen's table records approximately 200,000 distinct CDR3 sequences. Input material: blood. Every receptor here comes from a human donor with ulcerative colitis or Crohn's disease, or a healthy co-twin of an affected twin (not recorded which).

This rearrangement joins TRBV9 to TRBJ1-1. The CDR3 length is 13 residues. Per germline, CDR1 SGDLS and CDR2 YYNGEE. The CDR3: CASSAQMRTEAFF.

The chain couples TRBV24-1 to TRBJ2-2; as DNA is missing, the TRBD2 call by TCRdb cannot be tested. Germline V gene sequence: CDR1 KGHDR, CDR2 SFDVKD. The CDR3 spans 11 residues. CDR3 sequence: CATNGPWELFF.

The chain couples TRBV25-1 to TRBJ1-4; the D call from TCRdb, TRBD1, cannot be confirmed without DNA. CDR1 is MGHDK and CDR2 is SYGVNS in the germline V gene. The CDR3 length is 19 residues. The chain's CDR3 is CASSGQASAVPEINEKLFF.

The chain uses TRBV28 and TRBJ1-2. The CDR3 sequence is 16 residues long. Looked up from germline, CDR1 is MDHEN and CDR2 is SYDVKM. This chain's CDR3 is CASSLSTAGLSYGYTF.

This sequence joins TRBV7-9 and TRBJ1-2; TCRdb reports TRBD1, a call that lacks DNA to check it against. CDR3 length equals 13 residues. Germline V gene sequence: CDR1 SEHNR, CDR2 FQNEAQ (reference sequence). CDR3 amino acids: CASSSRTAEGYTF. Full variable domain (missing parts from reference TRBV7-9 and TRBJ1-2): DTGVSQNPRHKITKRGQNVTFRCDPISEHNRLYWYRQTLGQGPEFLTYFQNEAQLEKSRLLSDRFSAERPKGSFSTLEIQRTEQGDSAMYLCASSSRTAEGYTFGSGTRLTVV.

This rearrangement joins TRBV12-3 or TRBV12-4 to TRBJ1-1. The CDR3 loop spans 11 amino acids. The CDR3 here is CASSLRTEAFF.

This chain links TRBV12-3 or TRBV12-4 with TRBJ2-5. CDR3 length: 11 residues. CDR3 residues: CASMGIETQYF.

CDR3 region: CSATQSSSGNTIYF. The chain is built from TRBV20-1 and TRBJ1-3. The germline CDR1 and CDR2 sequences are DFQATT and SNEGSKA (reference sequence). The CDR3 runs 14 residues.

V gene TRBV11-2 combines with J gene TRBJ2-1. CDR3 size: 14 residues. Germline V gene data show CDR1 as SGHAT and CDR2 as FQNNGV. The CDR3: CASSHTNSYNEQFF.

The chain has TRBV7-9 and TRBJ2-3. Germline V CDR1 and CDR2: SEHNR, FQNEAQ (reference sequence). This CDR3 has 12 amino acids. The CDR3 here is CASSVRVDTQYF.

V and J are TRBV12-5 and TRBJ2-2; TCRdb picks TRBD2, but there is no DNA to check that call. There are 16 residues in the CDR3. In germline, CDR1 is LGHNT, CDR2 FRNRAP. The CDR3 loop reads CASGFLAGGPTGELFF.

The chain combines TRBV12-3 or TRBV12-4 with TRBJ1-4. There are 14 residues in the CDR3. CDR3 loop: CASSAYRFNEKLFF.

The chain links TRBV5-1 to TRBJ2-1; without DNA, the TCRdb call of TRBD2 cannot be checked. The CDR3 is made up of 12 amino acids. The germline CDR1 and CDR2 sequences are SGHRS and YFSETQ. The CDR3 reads CASSSSGTSWFF.

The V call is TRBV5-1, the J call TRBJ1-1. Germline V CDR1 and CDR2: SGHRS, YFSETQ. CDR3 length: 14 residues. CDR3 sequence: CASSLTDTNTEAFF.

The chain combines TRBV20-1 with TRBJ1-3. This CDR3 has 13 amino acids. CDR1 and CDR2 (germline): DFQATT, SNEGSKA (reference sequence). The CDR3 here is CSASSISGNTIYF.

CDR3 in amino acids: CASSRGGHEKLFF. This chain joins TRBV11-2 and TRBJ1-4; without DNA, the TCRdb call of TRBD1 cannot be checked. CDR3 size: 13 residues. The V gene's germline CDR1 is SGHAT and CDR2 FQNNGV.

The CDR3 region is CASSVNRRNNQPQHF. The chain carries TRBV19 and TRBJ1-5; TCRdb calls TRBD1, which cannot be checked without DNA. The CDR3 sequence is 15 residues long. Germline lookup yields CDR1 LNHDA and CDR2 SQIVND (reference sequence).

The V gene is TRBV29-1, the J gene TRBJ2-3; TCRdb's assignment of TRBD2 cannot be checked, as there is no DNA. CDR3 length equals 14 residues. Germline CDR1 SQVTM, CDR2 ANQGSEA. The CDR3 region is CSVSSGVSTDTQYF.

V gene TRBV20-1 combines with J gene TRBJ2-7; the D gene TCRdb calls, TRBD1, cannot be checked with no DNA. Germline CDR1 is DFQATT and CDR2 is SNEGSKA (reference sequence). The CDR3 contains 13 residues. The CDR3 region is CSAAGGGSHEQYF.

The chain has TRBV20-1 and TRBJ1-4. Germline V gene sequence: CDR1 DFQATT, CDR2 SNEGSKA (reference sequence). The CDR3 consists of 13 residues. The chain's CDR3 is CSARDRLSEKLFF.

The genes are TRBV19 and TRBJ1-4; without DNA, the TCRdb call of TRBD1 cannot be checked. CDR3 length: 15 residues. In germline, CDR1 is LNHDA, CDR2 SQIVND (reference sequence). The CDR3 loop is CASSIGRLLDEKLFF.

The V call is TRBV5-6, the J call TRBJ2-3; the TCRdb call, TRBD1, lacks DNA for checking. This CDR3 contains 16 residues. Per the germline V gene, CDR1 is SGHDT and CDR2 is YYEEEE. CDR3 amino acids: CASSVPVFGARDTQYF.

The CDR3 reads CASSWRDREQFF. This chain joins TRBV5-4 and TRBJ2-1; TCRdb's assignment of TRBD2 cannot be checked, as there is no DNA. The length of the CDR3 is 12 residues. The germline gives CDR1 SGHNT, CDR2 YYREEE (reference sequence).

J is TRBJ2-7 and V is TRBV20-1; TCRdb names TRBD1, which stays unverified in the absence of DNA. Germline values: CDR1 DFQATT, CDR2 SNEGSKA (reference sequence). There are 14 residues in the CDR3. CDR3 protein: CSAPGSGDSYEQYF.

This CDR3 is CSVLQGGYEQYF. V gene TRBV29-1 combines with J gene TRBJ2-7; the TRBD1 assignment by TCRdb is unverifiable without DNA. The germline gives CDR1 SQVTM, CDR2 ANQGSEA. The CDR3 sequence is 12 residues long.

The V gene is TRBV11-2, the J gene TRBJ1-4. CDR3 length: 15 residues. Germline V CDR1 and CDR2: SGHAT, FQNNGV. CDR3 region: CASSLWQAGVEKLFF.

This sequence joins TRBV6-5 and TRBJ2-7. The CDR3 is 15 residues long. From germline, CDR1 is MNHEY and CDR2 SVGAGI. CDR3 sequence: CASSYSGGGPYEQYF.

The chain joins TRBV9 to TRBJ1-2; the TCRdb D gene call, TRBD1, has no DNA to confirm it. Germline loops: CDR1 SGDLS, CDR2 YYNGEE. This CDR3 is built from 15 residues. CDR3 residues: CASSATDSTYYGYTF.

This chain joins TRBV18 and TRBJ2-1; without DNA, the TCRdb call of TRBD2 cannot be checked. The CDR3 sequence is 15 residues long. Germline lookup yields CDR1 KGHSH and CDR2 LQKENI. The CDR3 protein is CASSPGGGAVNEQFF. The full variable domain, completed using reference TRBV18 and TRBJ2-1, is NAGVMQNPRHLVRRRGQEARLRCSPMKGHSHVYWYRQLPEEGLKFMVYLQKENIIDESGMPKERFSAEFPKEGPSILRIQQVVRGDSAAYFCASSPGGGAVNEQFFGPGTRLTVL.

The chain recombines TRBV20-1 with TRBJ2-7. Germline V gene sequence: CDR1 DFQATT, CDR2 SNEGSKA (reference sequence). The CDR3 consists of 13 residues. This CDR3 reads CSARVGATYEQYF.

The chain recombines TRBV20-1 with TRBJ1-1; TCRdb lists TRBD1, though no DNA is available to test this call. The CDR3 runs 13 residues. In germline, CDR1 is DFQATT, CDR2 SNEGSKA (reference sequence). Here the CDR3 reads CSARGQGFSEAFF.

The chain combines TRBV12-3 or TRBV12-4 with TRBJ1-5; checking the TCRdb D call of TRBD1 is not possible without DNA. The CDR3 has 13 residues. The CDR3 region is CASSYGSRGPQHF.